This T cell receptor beta chain is drawn from a study of blood T cells in healthy people across ages. General study findings and limits: It was the long-lived donors that had more naive CD4+ cells and higher diversity than aged donors. Estimates of diversity drawn from one million T cells were considered underestimates.

This clonotype was detected many times. Its target is not known. Sample-barcoded 5' priming and a J-beta primer mix drove a second PCR of 7 to 11 cycles. A single record per CDR3 protein comes from TCRdb applying MiXCR to the 5' RACE reads. The table lists 600,000 or so distinct CDR3 sequences, about 45% of them singletons. The CDR3 totals 11 residues. CDR1 SGHTA and CDR2 FQGNSA come from the germline V gene. V was cut by 6 bases and J by 7 bases, with 9 bases left in between. The rearrangement joins TRBV7-2 to TRBJ2-5; no reliable D call. This TCR was sampled from a man at least 80 years old in good health. Material for sequencing was blood. As DNA, the CDR3 is TGTGCCAGCAGTTTGGCCGGGACCCAGTACTTC. Its translation is CASSLAGTQYF. Together with reference TRBV7-2 and TRBJ2-5, the CDR3 gives the full variable domain: GAGVSQSPSNKVTEKGKDVELRCDPISGHTALYWYRQSLGQGLEFLIYFQGNSAPDKSGLPSDRFSAERTGGSVSTLTIQRTQQEDSAVYLCASSLAGTQYFGPGTRLLVL.